This paragraph reports one T cell receptor beta chain. Per the authors' pipeline: It was from reference gene primer amplification that nucleated cell counts were estimated. Data came from immunoSEQ multiplex PCR; TCRdb stores just in-frame clones and leaves some out. That table furnishes V, J and clone size, whereas the DNA furnished D and trimming. The data hold 100,000 to 150,000 clones, with more than 75% observed a single time. The sample comes from a study of blood T cell repertoires in COVID-19. Study-level background: Collection of acute and convalescent COVID-19 samples took place in the United States, Italy and Spain. PBMCs, B-cell-depleted T cells, or T cells were the source of the cDNA or gDNA that made up the material.

This CDR3 contains 15 residues. V dropped 4 bases and J dropped 6; count of bases not matched to a gene: 7. Germline CDR1 SGHRS, CDR2 YFSETQ. The sequencing sample was made of peripheral blood. The V and J genes are TRBV5-1 and TRBJ1-4; 9 bases map to TRBD1. This TCR was sampled from a middle-aged man with active COVID-19. CDR3 in DNA: TGCGCCAGCAGCCCGGCGGGGACAGGGTATGAAAAACTGTTTTTT. It specifies CASSPAGTGYEKLFF.